One sample yielded the 8 T cell receptor beta chains listed below, sequenced in a study of blood T cell repertoires in COVID-19. The assay was immunoSEQ multiplex PCR, and TCRdb's table has in-frame clones only and misses some. The repertoire has about 170,000 clones, around 87% of them found once; the top ten carry over 2%. Sequences were obtained from peripheral blood. These receptors were collected from a woman older than 75 with COVID-19, enrolled during active disease.

The chain has TRBV27 and TRBJ2-7, with D perhaps matching TRBD2 (5 bases). The CDR3 length is 13 residues. Trimming removed 3 bases at V and 2 bases at J, with 8 bases between. The V gene's germline CDR1 is MNHEY and CDR2 SMNVEV (reference sequence). The chain's CDR3 is CASSFGLPYEQYF. CDR3 DNA: TGTGCCAGCAGTTTTGGACTGCCCTACGAGCAGTACTTC.

The V gene is TRBV3-1 (or the pseudogene TRBV3-2), the J gene TRBJ2-5; D unresolved. Per the germline V gene, CDR1 is LGHDT and CDR2 is YNNKEL (reference sequence). This CDR3 has 13 residues. Trimming left V 2 bases short and J 0 bases short, with 4 bases between. The CDR3 reads CASSQRYQETQYF. CDR3 sequence (DNA): TGTGCCAGCAGCCAACGGTACCAAGAGACCCAGTACTTC.

The chain uses TRBV11-3 and TRBJ2-5; possibly TRBD2 for D (6 bases). This CDR3 region has 15 residues. The germline V gene encodes CDR1 SGHNT and CDR2 YENEEA. V dropped 5 bases and J dropped 3 bases, with 16 bases sitting between them. The CDR3 spells CASSPGTSPEETQYF. The CDR3 region has the DNA TGTGCCAGCAGCCCAGGGACTTCCCCCGAAGAGACCCAGTACTTC. Supplemented by reference TRBV11-3 and TRBJ2-5, the full variable domain reads EAGVVQSPRYKIIEKKQPVAFWCNPISGHNTLYWYLQNLGQGPELLIRYENEEAVDDSQLPKDRFSAERLKGVDSTLKIQPAELGDSAVYLCASSPGTSPEETQYFGPGTRLLVL.

The chain carries TRBV5-6 and TRBJ1-2; no clear D gene. Germline V gives CDR1 SGHDT, CDR2 YYEEEE. Trimming removed 1 base at V and 6 bases at J, with 16 bases between. The CDR3 is made up of 15 amino acids. As DNA, the CDR3 is TGTGCCAGCAGCTTGCCGTTAGACTCACCGCATGGCTACACCTTC. Its translation is CASSLPLDSPHGYTF.

The chain is built from TRBV6-2 or TRBV6-3 and TRBJ2-3; perhaps TRBD2 as D (6 bases). The germline CDR1 and CDR2 sequences are MNHEY and SVGEGT. The CDR3 runs to 11 residues. Trimming took 5 bases from V and 8 from J, leaving 8 bases between them. The CDR3 spells CASSQGGTQYF. In DNA, the CDR3 is TGTGCCAGCAGTCAGGGAGGTACGCAGTATTTT.

A single count supports this clone. CDR3 nucleotides: TGTGCCAGTAGTATACTGGTTGGAGGGACAGGGAGCAATGAGCAGTTCTTC. Translation gives CASSILVGGTGSNEQFF. The chain employs TRBV19 and TRBJ2-1, with 9 bases lining up with TRBD1. The V segment lost 2 bases and the J segment 6 bases; nucleotides outside the gene matches: 11. The CDR3 totals 17 residues. From germline, CDR1 is LNHDA and CDR2 SQIVND (reference sequence).

The V call is TRBV10-2, the J call TRBJ2-7; possible D gene TRBD1, 6 bases. Germline CDR1 WSHSY, CDR2 SAAADI. The CDR3 extends over 15 amino acids. V was shortened by 0 bases and J by 6 bases, with 15 bases between the two germline ends. The CDR3 loop reads CASSESGTRGSEQYF. The CDR3, as DNA: TGCGCCAGCAGTGAGTCCGGGACACGGGGATCCGAGCAGTACTTC.

The genes are TRBV27 and TRBJ1-5, with D unresolved. The V gene's germline CDR1 is MNHEY and CDR2 SMNVEV (reference sequence). This CDR3 has 14 amino acids. The germline V and J ends were trimmed by 5 bases and 11 bases, with 19 bases remaining between them. CDR3 in amino acids: CASSTIPTGEAQHF. The CDR3 DNA follows: TGTGCCAGCAGTACAATTCCCACCGGGGAGGCCCAGCATTTT.